This T cell receptor (beta chain) was profiled in a study of T-cell memory formation after mild COVID-19. Background on the study: Largely, TCR clusters stayed within a single donor.

General study points: The authors left the SARS-CoV-2 specificity of second-wave clones peaking on day 37 unconfirmed. Clones which contracted sat mainly in CM and EM if CD4+, and in EMRA if CD8+.

Per the germline V gene, CDR1 is SGHTA and CDR2 is FQGTGA. The CDR3 has 15 residues. The J segment lost 4 bases and the V segment lost 5 bases, leaving 6 bases of the junction unmatched. About this clonotype itself: Its antigen is undetermined.

TCRdb ran MiXCR on the 5' RACE reads and lists one entry per CDR3 protein. This sample has approximately 250,000 distinct CDR3 sequences, with 15% found just once. Sequenced sample: PBMCs or a T cell subset sorted from them (not recorded which). The clonotype comes from an adult woman who had mild COVID-19 (a few samples of this study predate the infection). Cell type and time point are not known. The V call is TRBV7-3, the J call TRBJ2-1; TRBD1 matches at 9 bases. Here the CDR3 reads CASSLRQGGYNEQFF. In DNA form, the CDR3 reads TGTGCCAGCAGCCTCCGACAGGGGGGGTACAATGAGCAGTTCTTC.